The 10 T cell receptor beta chains given below trace back to one sample, sequenced in a study of blood T cell repertoires in COVID-19. Assay: immunoSEQ multiplex PCR; the TCRdb copy retains only in-frame clones and omits some. Here the sample spans about 340,000 clones, just over 85% being singletons. Sequencing was performed on PBMCs or T cells enriched from blood (not recorded which). The receptors originated from a woman aged 35 to 49 with acute COVID-19.

V is TRBV5-1 and J is TRBJ1-4; D is perhaps TRBD1 (5 bases). The CDR3 sequence is 15 residues long. Germline-derived CDR1 and CDR2 are SGHRS and YFSETQ. With 3 bases removed from V and 0 bases from J, the gap between germline ends came to 9 bases. The CDR3 sequence: CASSSGDSTNEKLFF. The CDR3 nucleotides read TGCGCCAGCAGCTCCGGGGACTCAACTAATGAAAAACTGTTTTTT.

The chain combines TRBV2 with TRBJ1-2; D is uncertain. The CDR3 contains 14 residues. V was cut by 9 bases and J by 5 bases, with 19 bases left in between. The germline CDR1 and CDR2 sequences are SNHLY and FYNNEI. CDR3 region: CARGRDMVGYGYTF. The DNA for the CDR3 is TGTGCCAGGGGCCGTGACATGGTAGGATATGGCTACACCTTC.

The chain couples TRBV5-6 to TRBJ2-5, with 8 bases that match TRBD1. J gave up 5 bases and V 2 bases, and 5 bases lay outside the gene matches. There are 14 residues in the CDR3. In germline, CDR1 is SGHDT, CDR2 YYEEEE. DNA for the CDR3: TGTGCCAGCAGCTTTGGACAGGGTCGGGAGACCCAGTACTTC. Translation: CASSFGQGRETQYF.

This chain joins TRBV13 and TRBJ2-1; 8 nucleotides match TRBD2. The germline gives CDR1 PRHDT, CDR2 FYEKMQ (reference sequence). Unmatched junction bases numbered 8, after V lost 5 bases and J lost 5 bases. The CDR3 loop spans 15 amino acids. The CDR3 DNA reads as TGTGCCAGCAGCGCCGGGGGGGGACGGAACAATGAGCAGTTCTTC. It translates to CASSAGGGRNNEQFF.

This clone was found once. This sequence joins TRBV5-1 and TRBJ2-2; 7 bases fit TRBD1. With V trimmed by 0 bases and J by 4 bases, 12 bases remained unmatched. CDR1 is SGHRS, CDR2 YFSETQ, per germline. The CDR3 length is 18 residues. The CDR3 loop is CASSLGIGTARSTGELFF. The CDR3 DNA sequence: TGCGCCAGCAGCTTGGGAATTGGGACAGCGAGAAGCACCGGGGAGCTGTTTTTT. Full variable domain (remainder filled in from reference TRBV5-1 and TRBJ2-2): KAGVTQTPRYLIKTRGQQVTLSCSPISGHRSVSWYQQTPGQGLQFLFEYFSETQRNKGNFPGRFSGRQFSNSRSEMNVSTLELGDSALYLCASSLGIGTARSTGELFFGEGSRLTVL.

The chain is built from TRBV7-6 and TRBJ2-2; the match to TRBD1 covers 9 bases. The CDR3 has 15 residues. Trimming removed 3 bases from V and 6 bases from J; junction bases left unmatched: 5. Germline V gene data show CDR1 as SGHVS and CDR2 as FNYEAQ. The CDR3 DNA is TGTGCCAGCAGCTTTGGGACAGGGACCCCCGGGGAGCTGTTTTTT. Its protein is CASSFGTGTPGELFF. Combining the CDR3 with reference TRBV7-6 and TRBJ2-2 gives the whole variable domain GAGVSQSPRYKVTKRGQDVALRCDPISGHVSLYWYRQALGQGPEFLTYFNYEAQQDKSGLPNDRFSAERPEGSISTLTIQRTEQRDSAMYRCASSFGTGTPGELFFGEGSRLTVL.

The chain has TRBV19 and TRBJ2-2, with 10 bases matching TRBD1. J gave up 7 bases and V 7 bases, and 12 bases lay outside the gene matches. CDR1 is LNHDA, CDR2 SQIVND, per germline (reference sequence). This CDR3 spans 16 amino acids. The CDR3 sequence: CASTTGTGVQVGELFF. The CDR3 nucleotides are TGTGCCAGTACAACCGGGACAGGGGTTCAGGTCGGGGAGCTGTTTTTT.

V is TRBV9 and J is TRBJ2-7; D is possibly TRBD1 (7 bases). The ends were cut back, 4 bases at V and 6 bases at J, with 14 bases in the middle. The CDR3 runs 13 residues. Germline V gene lookup returns CDR1 SGDLS and CDR2 YYNGEE. The CDR3 is CASSSRQGGEQYF. DNA for the CDR3: TGTGCCAGCAGCTCAAGACAGGGAGGCGAGCAGTACTTC.

This rearrangement joins TRBV9 to TRBJ1-1, with a tentative D call TRBD1 (5 bases). Trimming pared 3 bases from V and 1 base from J, leaving 10 bases between. CDR1 SGDLS and CDR2 YYNGEE come from the germline V gene. This CDR3 has 14 residues. CDR3 nucleotide sequence: TGTGCCAGCAGCGCGACAGATCAGAACACTGAAGCTTTCTTT. Translating it yields CASSATDQNTEAFF. Based on the CDR3 plus reference TRBV9 and TRBJ1-1, the full variable domain is DSGVTQTPKHLITATGQRVTLRCSPRSGDLSVYWYQQSLDQGLQFLIQYYNGEERAKGNILERFSAQQFPDLHSELNLSSLELGDSALYFCASSATDQNTEAFFGQGTRLTVV.

This sequence joins TRBV4-1 and TRBJ1-6; no reliable D call. Looked up from germline, CDR1 is MGHRA and CDR2 is YSYEKL. Trimming shortened V by 0 bases and J by 2 bases, and 11 bases separated the two germline ends. This CDR3 is 17 amino acids long. The CDR3 region has the DNA TGCGCCAGCAGCCAAGAGTGGCGGGCGGCCTATAATTCACCCCTCCACTTT. As protein: CASSQEWRAAYNSPLHF.